These 23 T cell receptor beta chains originate from one sample sequenced in a study of PD-1 blockade in mismatch repair-deficient tumors. The repertoire was sequenced with immunoSEQ multiplex PCR; TCRdb's copy has only in-frame clones and lacks some. The sample has some 85,000 clones, 80% to 90% seen once. Material: peripheral blood, obtained 44 weeks after starting pembrolizumab. The receptors shown here come from an adult with mismatch repair-deficient cancer.

The chain carries TRBV4-2 and TRBJ2-1; 13 nucleotides agree with TRBD2. The V gene's germline CDR1 is LGHNA and CDR2 YNFKEQ. The CDR3 loop spans 18 amino acids. The trim removed 5 bases at V and 0 bases at J, leaving 7 bases unmatched. This chain's CDR3 is CASSFRTSGRNSYNEQFF. In nucleotides, the CDR3 is TGTGCCAGCAGCTTTCGGACTAGCGGGAGAAACTCCTACAATGAGCAGTTCTTC.

V usage is TRBV7-8 and J usage is TRBJ2-7; TRBD2 agrees at 8 bases. With V trimmed by 5 bases and J by 6 bases, 9 bases remained unmatched. The CDR3 has 14 residues. Germline V gives CDR1 SGHVS, CDR2 FQNEAQ. The CDR3 here is CASSLGAGGFEQYF. In nucleotides, the CDR3 is TGTGCCAGCAGCCTCGGGGCGGGAGGTTTCGAGCAGTACTTC.

The sample holds one count of this clone. This chain connects TRBV5-6 to TRBJ2-7; 12 positions agree with TRBD2. V lost 5 bases and J lost 2; bases outside the gene matches: 2. The CDR3 loop spans 14 amino acids. Germline lookup yields CDR1 SGHDT and CDR2 YYEEEE. CDR3 in DNA: TGTGCCAGCAGTAGGACTAGCGGGACCTACGAGCAGTACTTC. It encodes CASSRTSGTYEQYF. The full variable domain, completed using reference TRBV5-6 and TRBJ2-7, is DAGVTQSPTHLIKTRGQQVTLRCSPKSGHDTVSWYQQALGQGPQFIFQYYEEEERQRGNFPDRFSGHQFPNYSSELNVNALLLGDSALYLCASSRTSGTYEQYFGPGTRLTVT.

CDR3 loop: CSDTSGTGGQNEQFF. The CDR3 DNA reads as TGCAGCGACACCTCCGGGACAGGGGGCCAGAATGAGCAGTTCTTC. This chain uses TRBV29-1 with TRBJ2-1; 12 nucleotides match TRBD1. Germline trimming cut 7 bases from V and 7 bases from J; bases unmatched to any gene: 11. This CDR3 has 15 amino acids. Germline V CDR1 and CDR2: SQVTM, ANQGSEA.

V usage is TRBV2 and J usage is TRBJ1-3; D is undetermined. Trimming left V 7 bases short and J 0 bases short, with 13 bases between. The CDR3 is made up of 15 amino acids. Germline V lookup: CDR1 SNHLY, CDR2 FYNNEI. CDR3 loop: CASKGGVRSGNTIYF. DNA of the CDR3: TGTGCCAGCAAAGGCGGGGTCCGCTCTGGAAACACCATATATTTT.

This sequence joins TRBV5-6 and TRBJ2-1, with 8 bases lining up with TRBD2. This CDR3 is built from 14 residues. V lost 4 bases to trimming and J lost 9 bases; unmatched junction nucleotides: 9. Germline-derived CDR1 and CDR2 are SGHDT and YYEEEE. CDR3 residues: CASSPRGGIGEQFF. In nucleotides, the CDR3 is TGTGCCAGCAGCCCCCGGGGGGGGATCGGTGAGCAGTTCTTC.

The chain employs TRBV5-1 and TRBJ2-1, with D possibly being TRBD1 (5 bases). With 2 bases removed from V and 8 bases from J, the gap between germline ends came to 17 bases. In germline, CDR1 is SGHRS, CDR2 YFSETQ. The CDR3 covers 15 residues. CDR3 nucleotide sequence: TGCGCCAGCAGCTTACGGCAGGGAAGAAAAGATGAGCAGTTCTTC. Its protein product is CASSLRQGRKDEQFF.

The rearrangement joins TRBV30 to TRBJ1-1; 7 bases are shared with TRBD1. The J segment lost 8 bases and the V segment lost 0 bases, leaving 6 bases of the junction unmatched. Germline V gives CDR1 GTSNPN, CDR2 SVGIG (reference sequence). The CDR3 sequence is 13 residues long. Here the CDR3 reads CAWSVLRDSEAFF. DNA of the CDR3: TGTGCCTGGAGTGTACTTCGGGACAGCGAAGCTTTCTTT.

As regards this clone: A read error may produce the germline difference seen at one junction end. The rearrangement links TRBV7-7 to TRBJ2-1, with 11 bases that match TRBD2. Germline CDR1 is SSHAT and CDR2 is FNYEAQ (reference sequence). This CDR3 is built from 15 residues. The CDR3, as DNA: TGTGCTAGCAGCCGGTTACTAGCGGGAGATTATGAGCAGTTCTTC. This codes for CASSRLLAGDYEQFF.

To note about this clone: Other DNA sequences in this specimen translate into the identical CDR3. The J gene is TRBJ2-1, the V gene TRBV7-3; 8 bases map to TRBD2. The germline V gene has CDR1 SGHTA and CDR2 FQGTGA. The CDR3 spans 15 residues. Germline trimming cut 3 bases from V and 1 base from J; bases unmatched to any gene: 2. The CDR3 DNA reads TGTGCCAGCAGCTTCAGCGGGAGTTCCTACAATGAGCAGTTCTTC. Translating gives CASSFSGSSYNEQFF. Combining the CDR3 with reference TRBV7-3 and TRBJ2-1 gives the whole variable domain GAGVSQTPSNKVTEKGKYVELRCDPISGHTALYWYRQSLGQGPEFLIYFQGTGAADDSGLPNDRFFAVRPEGSVSTLKIQRTERGDSAVYLCASSFSGSSYNEQFFGPGTRLTVL.

The rearrangement uses TRBV11-2 and TRBJ2-7; D possibly matches TRBD1 or TRBD2 (5 bases each). The CDR3 is 16 amino acids. Germline CDR1 SGHAT, CDR2 FQNNGV. V was clipped by 4 bases and J by 1 base, with 17 bases between them. The CDR3 bases are TGTGCCAGCAGCTCCCTAGAGAGGGACCGTTCCTACGAGCAGTACTTC. Amino acid sequence: CASSSLERDRSYEQYF.

The genes are TRBV11-2 and TRBJ2-7, with D perhaps matching TRBD2 (6 bases). V shed 1 base and J shed 3 bases, with 7 bases lying between them. This CDR3 has 13 amino acids. Germline assignment: CDR1 SGHAT and CDR2 FQNNGV. CDR3 in amino acids: CASSLGLVYEQYF. CDR3 nucleotide sequence: TGTGCCAGCAGCTTAGGACTAGTCTACGAGCAGTACTTC.

This chain uses TRBV27 with TRBJ2-1; TRBD2 matches at 12 bases. The germline CDR1 and CDR2 sequences are MNHEY and SMNVEV (reference sequence). V dropped 5 bases and J dropped 6; count of bases not matched to a gene: 8. The CDR3 has 16 amino acids. CDR3 nucleotides: TGTGCCAGCAGTACCAGACTAGCGGGAGCGGTCAATGAGCAGTTCTTC. Its translation: CASSTRLAGAVNEQFF.

The chain carries TRBV9 and TRBJ2-1, with D possibly being TRBD2 (6 bases). The V end lost 0 bases, the J end lost 3 bases, and 10 bases lay between the germline ends. Germline loops: CDR1 SGDLS, CDR2 YYNGEE. The CDR3 is 15 amino acids. DNA for the CDR3: TGTGCCAGCAGCGTAGCGGGAGCTTACTACAATGAGCAGTTCTTC. Translating gives CASSVAGAYYNEQFF.

The chain joins TRBV2 to TRBJ2-2; TRBD2 matches 11 bases. Germline V gene lookup returns CDR1 SNHLY and CDR2 FYNNEI. The V and J ends lost 8 bases and 1 base, in that order; junction bases with no gene match: 6. This CDR3 is 16 amino acids long. The CDR3 region is CASLLAGVQNTGELFF. As DNA, the CDR3 is TGTGCCAGCTTACTAGCGGGAGTACAGAACACCGGGGAGCTGTTTTTT.

The chain couples TRBV10-1 to TRBJ1-1; 8 bases are a match to TRBD1. This CDR3 region has 14 residues. Germline CDR1 WNHNN, CDR2 SYGVQD (reference sequence). V trimming: 4 bases; J trimming: 1 base; junction bases outside the gene matches: 2. CDR3 DNA: TGCGCCAGCAGTGGGACAGGGTCGAACACTGAAGCTTTCTTT. This sequence encodes CASSGTGSNTEAFF.

This chain joins TRBV14 and TRBJ1-2, with a weak D call TRBD1 (6 bases). The CDR3 consists of 17 residues. Trimming pared 5 bases from V and 0 bases from J, leaving 19 bases between. Germline V gives CDR1 SGHDN, CDR2 FVKESK. The CDR3 DNA is TGTGCCAGCAGCGGATTAACAGGGTATACGACTAACTATGGCTACACCTTC. Protein product: CASSGLTGYTTNYGYTF.

This clone came up a few times. J is TRBJ1-3 and V is TRBV9; 7 nucleotides line up with TRBD1. Germline lookup yields CDR1 SGDLS and CDR2 YYNGEE. V lost 4 bases, J lost 2 bases, and 9 bases stayed unmatched. The CDR3 is 16 amino acids. The CDR3 protein is CASSKSQGVTGNTIYF. The CDR3 nucleotides read TGTGCCAGCAGCAAATCGCAGGGGGTAACTGGAAACACCATATATTTT.

The chain uses TRBV7-9 and TRBJ2-1, with D perhaps TRBD1 (6 bases). Deletions cut 2 bases from V and 6 bases from J, with 11 bases between. The CDR3 is 14 residues long. Per the germline V gene, CDR1 is SEHNR and CDR2 is FQNEAQ (reference sequence). CDR3 sequence: CASSLPAGVNEQFF. In DNA form, the CDR3 reads TGTGCCAGCAGCTTACCAGCAGGGGTCAATGAGCAGTTCTTC.

For this clone: The junction differs from germline at one of its ends, possibly a read error. The chain combines TRBV16 with TRBJ2-7, with D perhaps TRBD2 (5 bases). Germline V gives CDR1 KGHSY, CDR2 FQNENV. The CDR3 is made up of 14 amino acids. CDR3 loop: CASSQRPRTSPEDF. DNA of the CDR3: TGTGCCAGCAGCCAACGTCCCAGGACTTCCCCTGAGGACTTC.

The CDR3 sequence: CASSSGTSGSYEQYF. The DNA of the CDR3 is TGTGCCAGCAGCTCCGGGACTAGCGGTTCCTACGAGCAGTACTTC. This chain joins TRBV13 and TRBJ2-7; 11 nucleotides align to TRBD2. V was clipped by 4 bases and J by 1 base; unmatched bases: 3. The CDR3 length is 15 residues. Germline V gives CDR1 PRHDT, CDR2 FYEKMQ (reference sequence).

V is TRBV7-9 and J is TRBJ2-7; weak D call: TRBD2 (6 bases). This CDR3 is 14 amino acids long. V shed 3 bases and J shed 4 bases, with 13 bases lying between them. The germline V gene encodes CDR1 SEHNR and CDR2 FQNEAQ (reference sequence). DNA for the CDR3: TGTGCCAGCAGCTTCACGGGTAGCGGTTACGAGCAGTACTTC. Encoded protein: CASSFTGSGYEQYF.

This sequence joins TRBV4-1 and TRBJ2-7; TRBD2 is a possible D gene (6 bases). V lost 8 bases, J lost 1 base, and 12 bases lay in between. The CDR3 has 13 residues. Germline-derived CDR1 and CDR2 are MGHRA and YSYEKL. The CDR3 DNA reads TGCGCCAGCGCAGAGGGGACTTCCTACGAGCAGTACTTC. Translated: CASAEGTSYEQYF.